Following are 15 T cell receptor beta chains from one sample sequenced in a study of T cell repertoires in cytomegalovirus infection. These receptors have no known antigen. TCRdb used MiXCR to reprocess the reads, holding one entry per CDR3 protein. The data show roughly 920,000 distinct CDR3 sequences, roughly a third seen once. The material sequenced was cultured CD8+ T cells from PBMCs, taken from culture after CMV antigen stimulation. The receptor set was obtained from a human donor in good health (CMV status not recorded). Some clones in this sample may be carry-over from other donors' samples.

The chain recombines TRBV15 with TRBJ1-2, with TRBD1 matching over 8 bases. Looked up from germline, CDR1 is LNHNV and CDR2 is YYDKDF (reference sequence). Trimming took 6 bases from V and 3 from J; bases not matched to a gene: 3. There are 13 residues in the CDR3. The CDR3 nucleotides read TGTGCCACCAGTATGGACAGGGACTATGGCTACACCTTC. This sequence encodes CATSMDRDYGYTF.

Here the CDR3 reads CASSLSPTWTTEAFF. DNA of the CDR3: TGTGCCAGCAGTTTATCGCCAACCTGGACAACTGAAGCTTTCTTT. The chain combines TRBV27 with TRBJ1-1; TRBD1 is a possible D gene (5 bases). Trimming cost V 0 bases and J 5 bases, with 13 bases left between them. The germline CDR1 and CDR2 sequences are MNHEY and SMNVEV (reference sequence). The CDR3 extends over 15 amino acids.

This clonotype was counted a few times. V gene TRBV7-8 combines with J gene TRBJ2-2; 9 nucleotides match TRBD2. Germline V CDR1 and CDR2: SGHVS, FQNEAQ. This CDR3 region has 16 residues. Unmatched junction bases numbered 11, after V lost 7 bases and J lost 5 bases. The chain's CDR3 is CASTLPGGGDTGELFF. The DNA for the CDR3 is TGTGCCAGCACCCTCCCAGGCGGGGGGGATACCGGGGAGCTGTTTTTT.

The chain carries TRBV6-2 or TRBV6-3 and TRBJ2-1; tentatively, D is TRBD2 (6 bases). V was pared by 5 bases and J by 2 bases, with 16 bases between. Looked up from germline, CDR1 is MNHEY and CDR2 is SVGEGT. This CDR3 comprises 16 residues. The CDR3 DNA reads TGTGCCAGCAGTCACCCTCTATGGGGGGCCTACAATGAGCAGTTCTTC. Its translation is CASSHPLWGAYNEQFF.

This clonotype turned up a few times. V is TRBV2 and J is TRBJ1-1; tentative D call: TRBD1 (6 bases). This CDR3 has 13 amino acids. Germline V gives CDR1 SNHLY, CDR2 FYNNEI. V was trimmed by 7 bases and J by 7 bases, leaving 16 bases between them. The CDR3 sequence is CASTRMGGHEAFF. The CDR3 region has the DNA TGTGCCAGCACCCGAATGGGGGGGCATGAAGCTTTCTTT.

Comments on this clonotype: Germline is not matched at one junction end, which may reflect a read error. V gene TRBV7-6 combines with J gene TRBJ2-7; perhaps TRBD2 as D (5 bases). The CDR3 totals 13 residues. Germline V gene data show CDR1 as SGHVS and CDR2 as FNYEAQ. The CDR3 DNA follows: TGTGCCAACAGCTTGGAGGCGGACTACGAGCAGTACTTC. This sequence encodes CANSLEADYEQYF.

The rearrangement uses TRBV6-6 and TRBJ2-2, with 7 positions matching TRBD1. This CDR3 contains 14 residues. Germline V gives CDR1 MNHNY, CDR2 SVGAGI (reference sequence). The trim removed 7 bases at V and 3 bases at J, leaving 5 bases unmatched. The CDR3: CASIGQAYTGELFF. As DNA, the CDR3 is TGTGCCAGCATCGGACAGGCGTACACCGGGGAGCTGTTTTTT.

On this clonotype itself: One end of the junction fails to match germline, which may point to a read error. The chain couples TRBV7-6 to TRBJ2-5, with a weak D call TRBD2 (6 bases). The CDR3 has 15 amino acids. Looked up from germline, CDR1 is SGHVS and CDR2 is FNYEAQ. The DNA of the CDR3 is TGTGCTAGCAGCCCACACGTGGGACTCTCAGAGACCCAGTACTTC. This translates into CASSPHVGLSETQYF. Complete variable domain (other parts from reference TRBV7-6 and TRBJ2-5): GAGVSQSPRYKVTKRGQDVALRCDPISGHVSLYWYRQALGQGPEFLTYFNYEAQQDKSGLPNDRFSAERPEGSISTLTIQRTEQRDSAMYRCASSPHVGLSETQYFGPGTRLLVL.

This chain links TRBV12-3 or TRBV12-4 with TRBJ2-1; TRBD2 agrees at 8 bases. Trimming cost V 4 bases and J 1 base; bases outside gene matches: 6. This CDR3 is 16 amino acids long. CDR3 sequence (DNA): TGTGCCAGCAGTTCCCCCGGACTAGCATCCTACAATGAGCAGTTCTTC. Protein sequence: CASSSPGLASYNEQFF.

The chain is built from TRBV2 and TRBJ1-1, with TRBD1 matching 8 bases. The CDR3 has 15 amino acids. V trimming: 4 bases; J trimming: 5 bases; junction bases outside the gene matches: 9. The germline V gene encodes CDR1 SNHLY and CDR2 FYNNEI. The CDR3 DNA sequence: TGTGCCAGCAGTGCCAACCCAGGGGGCGGAACTGAAGCTTTCTTT. Protein sequence: CASSANPGGGTEAFF. Supplemented by reference TRBV2 and TRBJ1-1, the full variable domain reads EPEVTQTPSHQVTQMGQEVILRCVPISNHLYFYWYRQILGQKVEFLVSFYNNEISEKSEIFDDQFSVERPDGSNFTLKIRSTKLEDSAMYFCASSANPGGGTEAFFGQGTRLTVV.

There are a few counts of this clonotype. V gene TRBV11-3 combines with J gene TRBJ2-1; D might be TRBD1 (7 bases). CDR3 length equals 17 residues. V was clipped by 1 base and J by 1 base, with 14 bases between them. Germline V lookup: CDR1 SGHNT, CDR2 YENEEA. CDR3 nucleotide sequence: TGTGCCAGCAGCTTAGGGCCCCCAGGGGGGTCCTACAATGAGCAGTTCTTC. Translation: CASSLGPPGGSYNEQFF.

This rearrangement joins TRBV11-2 to TRBJ2-3; 11 nucleotides match TRBD1. The CDR3 is 17 residues long. CDR1 is SGHAT, CDR2 FQNNGV, per germline. Germline trimming cut 5 bases from V and 7 bases from J; bases unmatched to any gene: 14. CDR3 amino acids: CASSMSWVGQGGNTQYF. The DNA of the CDR3 is TGTGCCAGCAGCATGTCTTGGGTGGGACAGGGGGGAAATACGCAGTATTTT.

The V call is TRBV12-3 or TRBV12-4, the J call TRBJ2-1; 10 nucleotides align to TRBD2. V lost 7 bases and J lost 4; bases outside the gene matches: 7. This CDR3 spans 15 amino acids. As DNA, the CDR3 is TGTGCCAGCACCCAAAGCGGGGGGGTTTACAATGAGCAGTTCTTC. It yields the protein CASTQSGGVYNEQFF.

This clonotype occurred many times. CDR3 DNA: TGTGCCAGCAGCGCCGGGACAGCCCTCTCTGGGGCCAACGTCCTGACTTTC. As protein: CASSAGTALSGANVLTF. The chain carries TRBV12-3 or TRBV12-4 and TRBJ2-6, with 7 bases aligning to TRBD1. The CDR3 contains 17 residues. Trimming took 6 bases from V and 0 from J; bases not matched to a gene: 8.

The rearrangement joins TRBV27 to TRBJ2-1; TRBD1 matches 7 bases. The CDR3 spans 13 residues. Trimming at V came to 2 bases and at J to 10 bases, leaving 5 bases not matched to a gene. Germline V gives CDR1 MNHEY, CDR2 SMNVEV (reference sequence). The CDR3 reads CASSLPTGQEQFF. The CDR3, as DNA: TGTGCCAGCAGTTTACCCACGGGACAGGAGCAGTTCTTC.